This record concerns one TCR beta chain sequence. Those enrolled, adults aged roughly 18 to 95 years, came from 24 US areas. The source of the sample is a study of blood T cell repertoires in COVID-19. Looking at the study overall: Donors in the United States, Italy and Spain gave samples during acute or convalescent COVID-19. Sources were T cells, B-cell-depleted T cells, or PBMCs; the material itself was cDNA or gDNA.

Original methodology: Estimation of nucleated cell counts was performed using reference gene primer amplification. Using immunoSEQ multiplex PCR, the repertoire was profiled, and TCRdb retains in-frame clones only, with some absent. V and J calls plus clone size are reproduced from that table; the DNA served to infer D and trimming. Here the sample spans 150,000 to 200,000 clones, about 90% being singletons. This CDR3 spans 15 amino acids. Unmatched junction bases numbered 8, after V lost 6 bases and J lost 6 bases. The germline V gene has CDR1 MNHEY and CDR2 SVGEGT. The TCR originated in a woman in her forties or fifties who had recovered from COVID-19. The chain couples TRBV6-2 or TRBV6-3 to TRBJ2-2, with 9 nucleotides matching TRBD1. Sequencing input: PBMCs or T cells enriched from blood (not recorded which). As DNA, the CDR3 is TGTGCCAGCAGCCGGGACAGGGTGCTCGCCGGGGAGCTGTTTTTT. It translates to CASSRDRVLAGELFF.